This paragraph covers one T cell receptor (beta chain) sequence. The antigen remains unidentified. With 3 bases clipped from V and 1 base from J, the junction kept 5 bases outside the gene matches. The CDR3 has 16 residues. The germline CDR1 and CDR2 sequences are MDHEN and SYDVKM. Data came from immunoSEQ multiplex PCR; TCRdb stores just in-frame clones and leaves some out. This sample has about 97,000 clones, with 80% found just once. The data are from a study of Ad26.COV2.S vaccination and SARS-CoV-2 variants. Whole-study results and caveats: Estimates derived from TCR breadth and depth analyses may have underestimated total T cell responses.

The clonotype comes from a human donor who had recovered from COVID-19. The material was peripheral blood, obtained after recovery from COVID-19. J is TRBJ2-1 and V is TRBV28, with TRBD1 matching 8 bases. The CDR3 DNA follows: TGTGCCAGCAGTTTGCCCAGGGGGCTTTCCTACAATGAGCAGTTCTTC. Translated: CASSLPRGLSYNEQFF.